This is a list of T cell receptor beta chains from one sample in a study of T cell responses to AZD1222 COVID-19 vaccine. Assay: immunoSEQ multiplex PCR; the TCRdb copy retains only in-frame clones and omits some. The sample yields 140,000 to 150,000 clones, about 93% seen once. Source: peripheral blood, taken on day 0 of AZD1222 vaccination. The origin of the receptors is an adult in good health. CDR3s include the opening cysteine and the closing phenylalanine or tryptophan. Each record gives: D gene, V gene, CDR3 length, J gene, CDR3 protein. A D gene is named only where the DNA matches it firmly.

D: TRBD1; V: TRBV20-1; length: 17; J: TRBJ2-3; CDR3: CSASVNFGQGALDTQYF
D: -; V: TRBV13; length: 11; J: TRBJ2-5; CDR3: CASSLRETQYF
D: -; V: TRBV5-1; length: 14; J: TRBJ2-5; CDR3: CASSLATGQETQYF
D: -; V: TRBV24-1; length: 12; J: TRBJ1-2; CDR3: CATSEPGYGYTF
D: -; V: TRBV9; length: 15; J: TRBJ2-1; CDR3: CASSVEGGSYNEQFF
D: TRBD2; V: TRBV7-3; length: 17; J: TRBJ2-7; CDR3: CASSLVGGLAGGGEQYF
D: -; V: TRBV18; length: 12; J: TRBJ2-2; CDR3: CASSTDTGELFF
D: TRBD1; V: TRBV5-1; length: 14; J: TRBJ1-2; CDR3: CASSPGQGNYGYTF
D: -; V: TRBV5-1; length: 15; J: TRBJ2-3; CDR3: CASRFQDGYTDTQYF
D: TRBD2; V: TRBV19; length: 15; J: TRBJ2-7; CDR3: CASTPGTSGRYEQYF
D: -; V: TRBV6-1; length: 15; J: TRBJ1-2; CDR3: CASSEERTFNYGYTF
D: -; V: TRBV27; length: 14; J: TRBJ1-3; CDR3: CASSPGGSGNTIYF
D: TRBD1; V: TRBV7-9; length: 16; J: TRBJ2-1; CDR3: CASSPNTGGELFEQFF
D: -; V: TRBV3-1/TRBV3-2; length: 14; J: TRBJ1-1; CDR3: CASSATVLNTEAFF
D: TRBD1; V: TRBV7-9; length: 14; J: TRBJ1-2; CDR3: CASSFTAQGAYDTF
D: -; V: TRBV5-4; length: 13; J: TRBJ1-2; CDR3: CASSLTSGSDYTF
D: TRBD2; V: TRBV2; length: 15; J: TRBJ2-1; CDR3: CASSEGTSVYNEQFF
D: -; V: TRBV5-6; length: 15; J: TRBJ2-2; CDR3: CASSVSGWNTGELFF
D: TRBD1; V: TRBV19; length: 16; J: TRBJ1-5; CDR3: CASSWDRVLGNQPQHF
D: -; V: TRBV29-1; length: 13; J: TRBJ2-3; CDR3: CSVENTVTDTQYF
D: TRBD1; V: TRBV29-1; length: 16; J: TRBJ2-7; CDR3: CSVTGQGIFGGYEQYF
D: -; V: TRBV4-1; length: 15; J: TRBJ2-3; CDR3: CASSPSSGSTDTQYF
D: -; V: TRBV11-2; length: 13; J: TRBJ2-1; CDR3: CASSLEAYNEQFF
D: TRBD1; V: TRBV2; length: 14; J: TRBJ2-3; CDR3: CASKNRGGTDTQYF
D: -; V: TRBV11-1; length: 14; J: TRBJ2-7; CDR3: CASSLARATVEQYF
D: TRBD1; V: TRBV6-2/TRBV6-3; length: 17; J: TRBJ1-5; CDR3: CASSRANRGGSNQPQHF
D: TRBD1; V: TRBV2; length: 15; J: TRBJ1-5; CDR3: CASSRGQGPNQPQHF
D: -; V: TRBV19; length: 13; J: TRBJ1-2; CDR3: CASSIDPGNRYTF
D: TRBD1; V: TRBV7-2; length: 14; J: TRBJ1-2; CDR3: CASSLGGQNYGYTF
D: -; V: TRBV7-9; length: 15; J: TRBJ1-1; CDR3: CASSLASGPKTEAFF
D: -; V: TRBV19; length: 15; J: TRBJ1-2; CDR3: CASSIDPPGTPGYTF
D: -; V: TRBV29-1; length: 14; J: TRBJ2-3; CDR3: CSVGWTEPTDTQYF
D: -; V: TRBV2; length: 14; J: TRBJ1-4; CDR3: CASSAPGRDEKLFF
D: -; V: TRBV5-1; length: 15; J: TRBJ1-3; CDR3: CASSRSDSSGNTIYF
D: -; V: TRBV19; length: 15; J: TRBJ1-2; CDR3: CASSTDNRVGYGYTF
D: -; V: TRBV28; length: 11; J: TRBJ2-3; CDR3: CASSWPDTQYF
D: TRBD2; V: TRBV18; length: 16; J: TRBJ2-3; CDR3: CASSPGAGLSTDTQYF
D: TRBD1; V: TRBV7-9; length: 14; J: TRBJ1-2; CDR3: CASSSTGGFYGYTF
D: TRBD2; V: TRBV7-9; length: 15; J: TRBJ2-1; CDR3: CASSPSGSTYNEQFF
D: TRBD2; V: TRBV12-3/TRBV12-4; length: 12; J: TRBJ2-1; CDR3: CASSSEWTRSFF
D: -; V: TRBV5-1; length: 14; J: TRBJ1-6; CDR3: CASSLGHNNSPLHF
D: -; V: TRBV3-1/TRBV3-2; length: 14; J: TRBJ1-4; CDR3: CASSQSGTNEKLFF
D: -; V: TRBV6-5; length: 14; J: TRBJ1-1; CDR3: CASSHRGAELKAFF
D: TRBD2; V: TRBV7-3; length: 18; J: TRBJ2-2; CDR3: CASSLTSGRVSGTGELFF
D: -; V: TRBV7-2; length: 14; J: TRBJ1-1; CDR3: CASSQARGNTEAFF
D: TRBD1; V: TRBV5-1; length: 15; J: TRBJ1-5; CDR3: CASRTGMGDNQPQHF
D: -; V: TRBV29-1; length: 11; J: TRBJ1-2; CDR3: CSVGGVEGYTF
D: -; V: TRBV7-9; length: 12; J: TRBJ2-5; CDR3: CASSLNWETQYF
D: -; V: TRBV11-3; length: 11; J: TRBJ2-5; CDR3: CASSRGGTQYF
D: -; V: TRBV11-2; length: 11; J: TRBJ1-1; CDR3: CASSWNTEAFF
D: TRBD2; V: TRBV12-5; length: 16; J: TRBJ2-1; CDR3: CASGAPGTSALNEQFF